This T cell receptor (beta chain) was sequenced in a study of T cell responses to AZD1222 COVID-19 vaccine. The study's findings and limits: Seropositive AZD1222 recipients at baseline numbered only five or six.

Libraries were prepared by immunoSEQ multiplex PCR; TCRdb keeps only in-frame clonotypes and omits some of them. The profile shows around 180,000 clones, almost 90% of them singletons. On this clone: Its antigen is not known.

V shed 5 bases, J shed 7 bases, and the junction held 8 bases outside the gene matches. Germline CDR1 and CDR2: MNHEY and SMNVEV (reference sequence). The CDR3 has 15 amino acids. The sequence was obtained from an adult in good health. This chain connects TRBV27 to TRBJ1-6; 7 nucleotides align to TRBD1. The sample in question was peripheral blood, obtained on day 0 of AZD1222 vaccination. The CDR3 spells CASSARGLNNSPLHF. Written as DNA, the CDR3 is TGTGCCAGCAGTGCGAGGGGGCTAAACAATTCACCCCTCCACTTT.